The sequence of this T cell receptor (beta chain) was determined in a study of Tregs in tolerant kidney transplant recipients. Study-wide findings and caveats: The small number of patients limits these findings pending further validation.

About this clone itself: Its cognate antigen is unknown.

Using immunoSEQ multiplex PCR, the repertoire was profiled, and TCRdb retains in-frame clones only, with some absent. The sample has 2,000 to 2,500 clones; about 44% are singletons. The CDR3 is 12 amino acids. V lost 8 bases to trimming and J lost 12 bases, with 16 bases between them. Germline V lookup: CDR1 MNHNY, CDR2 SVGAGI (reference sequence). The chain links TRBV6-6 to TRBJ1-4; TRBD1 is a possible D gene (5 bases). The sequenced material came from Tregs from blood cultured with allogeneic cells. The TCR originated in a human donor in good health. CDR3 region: CASGGRQKELFF. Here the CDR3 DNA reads TGTGCCAGCGGGGGGAGGCAGAAAGAACTGTTTTTT.